The 28 T cell receptor beta chains below were found in one sample sequenced in a study of blood T cell repertoires in COVID-19. TCRdb keeps only in-frame clones here, not all; method: immunoSEQ multiplex PCR. The table shows roughly 50,000 clones, with about 82% occurring only once. Specimen: peripheral blood. These receptors were taken from a man between 65 and 79 years old with active COVID-19.

The genes are TRBV9 and TRBJ2-7, with D perhaps TRBD1 (5 bases). V was trimmed by 1 base and J by 5 bases, leaving 13 bases between them. Germline loops: CDR1 SGDLS, CDR2 YYNGEE. CDR3 size: 14 residues. Here the CDR3 DNA reads TGTGCCAGCAGCGTAACGGCAGGGATCCACGAGCAGTACTTC. It codes for CASSVTAGIHEQYF. Full variable domain (missing parts from reference TRBV9 and TRBJ2-7): DSGVTQTPKHLITATGQRVTLRCSPRSGDLSVYWYQQSLDQGLQFLIQYYNGEERAKGNILERFSAQQFPDLHSELNLSSLELGDSALYFCASSVTAGIHEQYFGPGTRLTVT.

This clone was counted a single time. CDR3 in amino acids: CAIRTTGMNTEAFF. The CDR3 DNA sequence: TGTGCCATCAGGACTACAGGGATGAACACTGAAGCTTTCTTT. V gene TRBV10-3 combines with J gene TRBJ1-1, with a possible D match to TRBD1 (6 bases). Germline lookup yields CDR1 ENHRY and CDR2 SYGVKD. The CDR3 length is 14 residues. The V and J ends lost 6 bases and 0 bases respectively, with 11 bases between them.

The V gene is TRBV12-3 or TRBV12-4, the J gene TRBJ1-2; TRBD1 agrees at 8 bases. The CDR3 covers 13 residues. V trimming: 3 bases; J trimming: 7 bases; junction bases outside the gene matches: 4. The CDR3 nucleotides are TGTGCCAGCAGTTTTGACAGGGGCCGTGGCTACACCTTC. This gives the protein CASSFDRGRGYTF.

This chain uses TRBV28 with TRBJ1-2; the match to TRBD1 covers 9 bases. CDR1 and CDR2 from the germline V gene are MDHEN and SYDVKM. The ends lost 2 bases at V and 9 bases at J; junction bases unmatched: 4. This CDR3 is 13 amino acids long. Here the CDR3 reads CASSLLDRGSYTF. The CDR3 DNA reads TGTGCCAGCAGTTTACTGGACAGGGGAAGCTACACCTTC.

The chain uses TRBV10-3 and TRBJ2-1; D perhaps matches TRBD1 (5 bases). Germline V lookup: CDR1 ENHRY, CDR2 SYGVKD. The CDR3 runs 14 residues. Trimming cost V 10 bases and J 2 bases, with 15 bases left between them. CDR3 loop: CATGRQKAYNEQFF. The CDR3, as DNA: TGTGCCACCGGTCGACAGAAAGCCTACAATGAGCAGTTCTTC.

This clone came up once. V is TRBV7-9 and J is TRBJ1-2, with D uncertain. The CDR3 length is 10 residues. The V gene lost 6 bases and the J gene lost 4 bases, with 3 bases spanning the gap. Germline-derived CDR1 and CDR2 are SEHNR and FQNEAQ (reference sequence). This CDR3 is CASRAYGYTF. The CDR3 coding sequence is TGTGCCAGCAGGGCCTATGGCTACACCTTC.

The rearrangement joins TRBV18 to TRBJ2-1; D call uncertain. CDR1 and CDR2 (germline): KGHSH, LQKENI. CDR3 length: 14 amino acids. Trimming removed 1 base at V and 10 bases at J, with 14 bases between. This CDR3 is CASSPRSPPAEQFF. The CDR3 nucleotides read TGTGCCAGCTCACCACGTAGTCCCCCTGCGGAGCAGTTCTTC.

This rearrangement joins TRBV5-1 to TRBJ1-1; D is undetermined. The germline CDR1 and CDR2 sequences are SGHRS and YFSETQ. V was clipped by 0 bases and J by 1 base, with 10 bases between them. There are 15 residues in the CDR3. CDR3 in DNA: TGCGCCAGCAGCTTGGCCACGGGAAGGAACACTGAAGCTTTCTTT. It specifies CASSLATGRNTEAFF.

The chain has TRBV6-6 and TRBJ1-2; 8 positions match TRBD1. The CDR3 is 15 amino acids. V dropped 6 bases and J dropped 2; count of bases not matched to a gene: 8. Germline values: CDR1 MNHNY, CDR2 SVGAGI (reference sequence). CDR3 loop: CASRPGSGGNYGYTF. The CDR3 nucleotides read TGTGCCAGCAGGCCGGGGTCAGGGGGCAACTATGGCTACACCTTC.

The chain uses TRBV27 and TRBJ2-3; 8 bases are a match to TRBD2. The CDR3 extends over 15 amino acids. V shed 3 bases and J 7 bases; nucleotides not matched to a gene: 9. Germline-derived CDR1 and CDR2 are MNHEY and SMNVEV (reference sequence). The CDR3 DNA follows: TGTGCCAGCAGTTTGGCGACACTAGCGGCGAATACGCAGTATTTT. Translation: CASSLATLAANTQYF.

The chain links TRBV6-5 to TRBJ2-3; perhaps TRBD1 as D (6 bases). Between the trimmed V and J ends, which lost 10 bases and 3 bases, there was a span of 14 bases. From germline, CDR1 is MNHEY and CDR2 SVGAGI. The CDR3 extends over 13 amino acids. In nucleotides, the CDR3 is TGTGCCACCCGCGGCAGGGGAACAGATACGCAGTATTTT. Translated: CATRGRGTDTQYF.

The V call is TRBV7-9, the J call TRBJ2-6, with TRBD1 identical over 8 bases. The CDR3 spans 17 residues. The germline CDR1 and CDR2 sequences are SEHNR and FQNEAQ (reference sequence). Losses at the gene ends were 1 base for V and 3 bases for J; bases not matched to a gene: 5. CDR3 region: CASSLGTGTRGANVLTF. CDR3 bases: TGTGCCAGCAGCTTAGGGACAGGGACGCGTGGGGCCAACGTCCTGACTTTC.

The rearrangement joins TRBV14 to TRBJ2-3; 10 bases agree with TRBD2. Germline values: CDR1 SGHDN, CDR2 FVKESK. The CDR3 runs to 15 residues. The V gene end was trimmed by 2 bases and the J gene end by 4 bases; junction bases not matched to a gene: 3. CDR3 sequence (DNA): TGTGCCAGCAGCCAAAGCGGGGGGGCCGCAGATACGCAGTATTTT. It specifies CASSQSGGAADTQYF. Full variable domain (remainder filled in from reference TRBV14 and TRBJ2-3): EAGVTQFPSHSVIEKGQTVTLRCDPISGHDNLYWYRRVMGKEIKFLLHFVKESKQDESGMPNNRFLAERTGGTYSTLKVQPAELEDSGVYFCASSQSGGAADTQYFGPGTRLTVL.

The chain joins TRBV5-1 to TRBJ2-5, with TRBD2 matching over 8 bases. This CDR3 spans 16 amino acids. V gave up 7 bases and J gave up 4 bases; unmatched junction bases: 15. The germline V gene has CDR1 SGHRS and CDR2 YFSETQ. Written as DNA, the CDR3 is TGCGCCAGCGCCCCATATGGGCGGGGGGTAGCAGAGACCCAGTACTTC. Protein product: CASAPYGRGVAETQYF.

This chain links TRBV4-3 with TRBJ1-1; D is perhaps TRBD1 (5 bases). V was cut by 3 bases and J by 3 bases, with 14 bases left in between. The CDR3 consists of 15 residues. Germline assignment: CDR1 LGHNA and CDR2 YSLEER. The CDR3 DNA follows: TGCGCCAGCAGCCAGAAGACAGTAGTCTACACTGAAGCTTTCTTT. Amino acids: CASSQKTVVYTEAFF.

The J gene is TRBJ2-7, the V gene TRBV7-2, with 7 bases aligning to TRBD1. The CDR3 has 16 residues. V trimming: 1 base; J trimming: 3 bases; junction bases outside the gene matches: 9. Germline loops: CDR1 SGHTA, CDR2 FQGNSA. The CDR3 here is CASSLEIDRENYEQYF. In DNA form, the CDR3 reads TGTGCCAGCAGCTTAGAAATAGACAGGGAGAACTACGAGCAGTACTTC.

The chain links TRBV6-1 to TRBJ2-2; no reliable D call. The germline gives CDR1 MNHNS, CDR2 SASEGT. The CDR3 has 14 amino acids. The V end lost 1 base, the J end lost 6 bases, and 9 bases lay between the germline ends. The CDR3 region is CASSEVVGPGELFF. The CDR3, as DNA: TGTGCCAGCAGTGAAGTCGTTGGGCCCGGGGAGCTGTTTTTT.

This sequence joins TRBV28 and TRBJ2-1; TRBD1 might be the D (5 bases). Germline V lookup: CDR1 MDHEN, CDR2 SYDVKM. The CDR3 totals 16 residues. V gave up 8 bases and J gave up 3 bases, with 20 bases separating them. The DNA of the CDR3 is TGTGCCAGCCAACCGCTGACAGAGGTTCTCTACAATGAGCAGTTCTTC. Protein product: CASQPLTEVLYNEQFF.

V usage is TRBV4-3 and J usage is TRBJ2-3, with 9 bases that match TRBD2. The CDR3 covers 15 residues. The ends lost 1 base at V and 1 base at J; junction bases unmatched: 0. CDR1 is LGHNA, CDR2 YSLEER, per germline. CDR3 amino acids: CASSQGLAGTDTQYF. The CDR3 region has the DNA TGCGCCAGCAGCCAAGGACTAGCGGGCACAGATACGCAGTATTTT.

This sequence joins TRBV14 and TRBJ1-1; no definite D call. V was shortened by 3 bases and J by 1 base, with 18 bases between the two germline ends. CDR1 and CDR2 from the germline V gene are SGHDN and FVKESK. CDR3 length: 17 amino acids. The CDR3 loop is CASSHGGLASGNTEAFF. The DNA for the CDR3 is TGTGCCAGCAGCCACGGCGGGCTGGCGTCGGGGAACACTGAAGCTTTCTTT.

This clone was found a few times. The chain employs TRBV7-9 and TRBJ1-2; D is perhaps TRBD1 (6 bases). V was trimmed by 0 bases and J by 7 bases, leaving 12 bases between them. Germline assignment: CDR1 SEHNR and CDR2 FQNEAQ (reference sequence). CDR3 length: 14 residues. CDR3 coding DNA: TGTGCCAGCAGCTTAGCGGGGGCCAAGGTTGGCTACACCTTC. Residues: CASSLAGAKVGYTF.

This clone came up a few times. The V and J genes are TRBV6-4 and TRBJ2-7; a weak D match, TRBD1 (5 bases). The V and J ends lost 2 bases and 3 bases respectively, with 14 bases between them. CDR3 length: 15 amino acids. Germline lookup yields CDR1 MRHNA and CDR2 SNTAGT. The CDR3 coding sequence is TGTGCCAGCAGTGACCCTCCGCCAGGGCGCTACGAGCAGTACTTC. This sequence encodes CASSDPPPGRYEQYF.

This clone showed up just a few times. The chain uses TRBV4-3 and TRBJ2-1; TRBD2 agrees at 8 bases. The CDR3 sequence is 15 residues long. Trimming took 1 base from V and 8 from J; bases not matched to a gene: 7. Per the germline V gene, CDR1 is LGHNA and CDR2 is YSLEER. CDR3 protein: CASSQGTGGLYEQFF. The CDR3 DNA is TGCGCCAGCAGCCAAGGAACGGGGGGGCTCTATGAGCAGTTCTTC.

There are a few counts of this clone. This chain uses TRBV7-9 with TRBJ2-7, with a weak D call TRBD1 (5 bases). CDR3 length equals 14 residues. From germline, CDR1 is SEHNR and CDR2 FQNEAQ (reference sequence). V lost 5 bases, J lost 3 bases, and 14 bases lay in between. CDR3: CASSPQGTYYEQYF. The DNA for the CDR3 is TGTGCCAGCAGCCCCCAGGGAACCTACTACGAGCAGTACTTC.

Points on this clone: One end of the junction does not line up with germline, which may come from a read error. The chain couples TRBV7-7 to TRBJ1-1; a weak D match, TRBD1 (6 bases). The CDR3 runs 13 residues. Germline V CDR1 and CDR2: SSHAT, FNYEAQ (reference sequence). The CDR3 DNA reads as TGTGCTAGCAGCGCCACAGGGAGCACTGAAGCTTTCTTT. Amino acids: CASSATGSTEAFF.

V gene TRBV9 combines with J gene TRBJ2-7, with a possible D match to TRBD1 (5 bases). Germline values: CDR1 SGDLS, CDR2 YYNGEE. The length of the CDR3 is 14 residues. V was cut by 0 bases and J by 5 bases, with 12 bases left in between. Written as DNA, the CDR3 is TGTGCCAGCAGCGTAGGGGGCCATTCGGACGAGCAGTACTTC. Encoded protein: CASSVGGHSDEQYF. Based on the CDR3 plus reference TRBV9 and TRBJ2-7, the full variable domain is DSGVTQTPKHLITATGQRVTLRCSPRSGDLSVYWYQQSLDQGLQFLIQYYNGEERAKGNILERFSAQQFPDLHSELNLSSLELGDSALYFCASSVGGHSDEQYFGPGTRLTVT.

The chain links TRBV6-4 to TRBJ2-1, with D possibly TRBD2 on 6 matching bases. CDR3 size: 14 residues. V lost 7 bases, J lost 2 bases, and 12 bases lay in between. Germline CDR1 MRHNA, CDR2 SNTAGT. The CDR3 bases are TGTGCCAGCAATGCTTGGGGGGCCTACAATGAGCAGTTCTTC. Encoded protein: CASNAWGAYNEQFF.

The rearrangement uses TRBV11-2 and TRBJ2-7; D uncertain. Looked up from germline, CDR1 is SGHAT and CDR2 is FQNNGV. This CDR3 contains 13 residues. V was pared by 1 base and J by 6 bases, with 10 bases between. The CDR3 region has the DNA TGTGCCAGCAGCTTAGTGTTGGGCCTCGAGCAGTACTTC. Translation gives CASSLVLGLEQYF.